This entry lists 10 T cell receptor beta chains sequenced from one sample in a study of blood T cell repertoires in COVID-19. Generated by immunoSEQ multiplex PCR, the TCRdb table keeps only in-frame clones and is missing some. The table has tens of thousands of clones, about 80% seen once. The sample comprised peripheral blood. These receptors were obtained from a human donor in a cohort sampled during active COVID-19.

The genes are TRBV18 and TRBJ2-7, with 8 bases lining up with TRBD1. This CDR3 has 14 residues. Germline V gives CDR1 KGHSH, CDR2 LQKENI. With 8 bases clipped from V and 5 bases from J, the junction kept 11 bases outside the gene matches. DNA of the CDR3: TGTGCCAGCCGAGGACAGGGTGGGATGAACGAGCAGTACTTC. It yields the protein CASRGQGGMNEQYF.

This chain joins TRBV9 and TRBJ1-3, with 10 bases that match TRBD1. The J segment lost 4 bases and the V segment lost 0 bases, leaving 7 bases of the junction unmatched. Per the germline V gene, CDR1 is SGDLS and CDR2 is YYNGEE. The CDR3 is 17 amino acids. The CDR3 nucleotides read TGTGCCAGCAGCGTAGGTATCGGGACAGGGGTCGGAAACACCATATATTTT. This encodes CASSVGIGTGVGNTIYF.

The chain joins TRBV7-2 to TRBJ2-1; 10 bases fit TRBD2. The V gene's germline CDR1 is SGHTA and CDR2 FQGNSA. V lost 0 bases, J lost 8 bases, and 7 bases stayed unmatched. The CDR3 contains 16 residues. CDR3 DNA: TGTGCCAGCAGCTTAGCGGCAAGCGGGGGGGCCCATGAGCAGTTCTTC. Encoded protein: CASSLAASGGAHEQFF.

The chain uses TRBV6-5 and TRBJ2-7, with a weak D call TRBD2 (7 bases). The CDR3 sequence is 16 residues long. The V gene's germline CDR1 is MNHEY and CDR2 SVGAGI. V gave up 2 bases and J gave up 2 bases, with 16 bases separating them. The CDR3 DNA is TGTGCCAGCAGTTACCCGGTGGGGGGGGACACCTACGAGCAGTACTTC. Translating it yields CASSYPVGGDTYEQYF.

This clone was counted a few times. The same CDR3 is also encoded by other DNA sequences in this sample. This chain links TRBV19 with TRBJ2-7; 11 bases are shared with TRBD1. This CDR3 is built from 14 residues. Germline V gene sequence: CDR1 LNHDA, CDR2 SQIVND (reference sequence). With V trimmed by 6 bases and J by 3 bases, 4 bases remained unmatched. CDR3: CASSRGQGVYEQYF. In nucleotides, the CDR3 is TGTGCCAGTAGCAGGGGACAGGGGGTCTACGAGCAGTACTTC.

The chain joins TRBV28 to TRBJ2-7; weak D call: TRBD1 (6 bases). In germline, CDR1 is MDHEN, CDR2 SYDVKM. The ends were cut back, 6 bases at V and 4 bases at J, with 25 bases in the middle. CDR3 length: 17 amino acids. DNA of the CDR3: TGTGCCAGCAGCGACACTCAGGGGCGCCGCCCATCATACGAGCAGTACTTC. The encoded protein is CASSDTQGRRPSYEQYF.

This sequence joins TRBV9 and TRBJ2-1; no clear D gene. V lost 2 bases, J lost 4 bases, and 7 bases lay in between. The CDR3 extends over 13 amino acids. Germline loops: CDR1 SGDLS, CDR2 YYNGEE. The CDR3 coding sequence is TGTGCCAGCAGCGTCCCCGGTTACAATGAGCAGTTCTTC. This gives the protein CASSVPGYNEQFF.

V is TRBV9 and J is TRBJ2-1; a possible D gene is TRBD1 (5 bases). Germline-derived CDR1 and CDR2 are SGDLS and YYNGEE. This CDR3 contains 14 residues. The V and J ends lost 0 bases and 6 bases respectively, with 10 bases between them. CDR3 DNA sequence: TGTGCCAGCAGCGTAGGGCAGGGCTTCAATGAGCAGTTCTTC. Translated: CASSVGQGFNEQFF.

The chain links TRBV7-3 to TRBJ2-1, with TRBD2 identical over 10 bases. The CDR3 has 16 residues. J gave up 2 bases and V 5 bases, and 6 bases lay outside the gene matches. Germline CDR1 and CDR2: SGHTA and FQGTGA. CDR3 loop: CASSLTSGKAYNEQFF. CDR3 DNA sequence: TGTGCCAGCAGCCTCACTAGCGGGAAAGCCTACAATGAGCAGTTCTTC.

This chain links TRBV6-4 with TRBJ2-3; TRBD2 aligns across 7 bases. Unmatched junction bases numbered 3, after V lost 6 bases and J lost 3 bases. This CDR3 comprises 13 residues. Germline loops: CDR1 MRHNA, CDR2 SNTAGT. CDR3 in DNA: TGTGCCAGCAGGCCTAGCGGAACAGATACGCAGTATTTT. As protein: CASRPSGTDTQYF.